The following is a TCR beta chain sequence with its context. The antigen is not known. These data are taken from a study of T cells expressing NK-cell markers. Study at large: Among the eight sequenced donors, seven tested HCMV-seropositive and one tested seronegative.

5'RACE template switching with UMIs produced the TCR beta cDNA. One entry per CDR3 protein, without DNA, is what TCRdb gives after re-calling the 5' RACE reads. This table holds around 550,000 distinct CDR3 sequences. General study points: Dominant NKG2C+ clonotypes were found to form about 1.0-7.0% of CD8+ T cells in six donors. Among a handful of donors, these clonotypes also ranked first in the CD3+CD56-NKG2C+ fraction.

Germline-derived CDR1 and CDR2 are SGHRS and YFSETQ. The CDR3 length is 14 residues. The receptor comes from a man aged 18 to 30 in good health. Sequences were obtained from blood T cells: a sorted CD56 or NKG2C T cell subset, CD4+ or CD8+ T cells, or bulk PBMC T cells (not recorded which). This sequence joins TRBV5-1 and TRBJ2-5. The CDR3 sequence is CASSPDLSRETQYF.